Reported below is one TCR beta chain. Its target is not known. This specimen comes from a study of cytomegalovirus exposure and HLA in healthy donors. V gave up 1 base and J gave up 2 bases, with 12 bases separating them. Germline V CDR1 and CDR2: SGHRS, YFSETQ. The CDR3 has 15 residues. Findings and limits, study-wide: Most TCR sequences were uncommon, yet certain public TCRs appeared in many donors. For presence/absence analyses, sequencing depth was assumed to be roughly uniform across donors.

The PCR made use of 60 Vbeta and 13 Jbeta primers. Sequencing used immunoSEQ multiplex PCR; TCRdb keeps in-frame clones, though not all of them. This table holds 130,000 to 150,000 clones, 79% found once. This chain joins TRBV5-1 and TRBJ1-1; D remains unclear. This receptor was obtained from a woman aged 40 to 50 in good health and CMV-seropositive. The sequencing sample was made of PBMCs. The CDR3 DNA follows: TGCGCCAGCAGCTTGAATTCCCAGACAAACACTGAAGCTTTCTTT. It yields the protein CASSLNSQTNTEAFF. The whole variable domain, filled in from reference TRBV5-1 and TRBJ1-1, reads KAGVTQTPRYLIKTRGQQVTLSCSPISGHRSVSWYQQTPGQGLQFLFEYFSETQRNKGNFPGRFSGRQFSNSRSEMNVSTLELGDSALYLCASSLNSQTNTEAFFGQGTRLTVV.